This T cell receptor beta chain originates from a study of T cell responses to AZD1222 COVID-19 vaccine. Study context: Analysis merged second doses at about 4 or about 12 weeks. Study-level results: White British donors predominated, females outnumbered males, and clonal diversity was possibly underestimated. Spike as a whole was targeted by vaccine-associated CD4 TCRs, dominant at 160-218 and 743-854. Seropositive AZD1222 recipients at baseline numbered only six or seven.

The V gene lost 1 base and the J gene lost 4 bases, with 11 bases spanning the gap. Germline loops: CDR1 LGHDT, CDR2 YNNKEL (reference sequence). The CDR3 extends over 15 amino acids. With respect to this clone: Its specificity is unknown.

The method was immunoSEQ multiplex PCR; TCRdb's version includes in-frame clones alone and lacks a portion of them. Among around 92,000 clones listed, 86% were seen once. Sequencing used peripheral blood, obtained on day 0 of AZD1222 vaccination. The chain has TRBV3-1 (or the pseudogene TRBV3-2) and TRBJ1-3; D is perhaps TRBD1 (6 bases). The sequence was collected from an adult in good health. This CDR3 reads CASSQGTVLGNTIYF. DNA of the CDR3: TGTGCCAGCAGCCAAGGGACAGTCCTGGGAAACACCATATATTTT.